The clone carrying this T cell receptor beta chain was seen a single time. Its antigen remains unknown. With 2 bases removed from V and 10 bases from J, the gap between germline ends came to 20 bases. This CDR3 is 15 amino acids long. Germline CDR1 reads LNHDA; CDR2 reads SQIVND (reference sequence). Clones were read by immunoSEQ multiplex PCR, and TCRdb kept only the in-frame ones, dropping some. This table holds some 99,000 clones, about 89% found once. The sample originates from a study of T cell responses to AZD1222 COVID-19 vaccine. About the study: Second-dose schedules of about 4 or about 12 weeks were combined.

General observations from the study: Just a handful of AZD1222 recipients tested seropositive at baseline. The donors showed a predominance of white British ancestry and of females, with possible underestimation of clonal diversity.

The chain combines TRBV19 with TRBJ1-1, with D possibly matching TRBD1 (6 bases). The sequence was obtained from an adult in good health. The material was peripheral blood, obtained on day 0 of AZD1222 vaccination. CDR3 residues: CASSIQSSIEGGAFF. CDR3 in DNA: TGTGCCAGTAGTATACAGTCATCAATCGAGGGGGGAGCTTTCTTT.